A selection of T cell receptor beta chains follows, all from one sample in a study of OX40 agonist ivuxolimab in advanced cancers. Sequenced by immunoSEQ multiplex PCR; TCRdb stores in-frame clones only, minus some. This table holds tens of thousands of clones, roughly four fifths found once. The material sequenced was CD4+ or CD8+ T cells sorted from blood, taken in a trial of the OX40 agonist ivuxolimab. The receptors here all came from an adult with an advanced solid tumor such as melanoma, head and neck, liver or kidney cancer. The CDR3 runs from the conserved cysteine through the conserved F or W.

v_call cdr3_aa
TRBV9 CASSVSSGGAYEQFF
TRBV2 CASSETPPANTGELFF
TRBV7-7 CASSLGTAGDTQYF
TRBV5-1 CASSVDTGGHSPLHF
TRBV29-1 CSVGGGGAETQYF
TRBV6-6 CASMGGLPNEKLFF
TRBV9 CASSVRGGQEDTQYF
TRBV7-2 CASSLGLAENYYEQYF
TRBV9 CASSFANEQFF
TRBV11-2 CASSLVRGRAYEQYF
TRBV5-1 CASSTGQGGNGYTF
TRBV5-4 CASSSNINPGELFF
TRBV18 CASSPLWTGQGQYF
TRBV14 CASSRDSNQPQHF
TRBV2 CASAMGEMYTEAFF
TRBV11-1 CASSRDSVTYEQYF
TRBV10-3 CATRAAGGATEAFF
TRBV6-1 CASRQSNSPLHF
TRBV5-4 CASSGADTQYF
TRBV5-1 CASSLRGNYGYTF
TRBV6-1 CASSEMEVVQTQYF
TRBV7-3 CASSLNTRETDTQYF
TRBV5-1 CASSLSGSSYEQYF
TRBV7-9 CASSLASGNTIYF
TRBV5-6 CASSFWPIGLVKETQYF
TRBV5-8 CASSWDRGAAFF
TRBV6-1 CASSEAQGRGRAEAFF
TRBV6-1 CASSEDRGRFGNTIYF
TRBV28 CASSSGAPGKQFF
TRBV9 CASSEEGRPTEQYF
TRBV10-3 CAIRDDRGDEKLFF
TRBV19 CASSFLGQPNYGYTF
TRBV6-1 CASSEVSTRPNTQYF
TRBV7-2 CASSSNTGIIETQYF
TRBV10-3 CAISELSSGNTIYF
TRBV7-8 CASSLARETQPQHF
TRBV7-3 CASSSGGRLDEQYF
TRBV29-1 CSVEERHPEAFF
TRBV19 CASRTGDTSYNEQFF
TRBV5-1 CASSSAGTDYEQYF
TRBV2 CASSRTGMNTEAFF
TRBV11-2 CASSLGADTNYGYTF
TRBV7-9 CASSRDRAGYTF
TRBV21-1 CASSKALELEGTEAFF
TRBV15 CATSPARDRDEKLFF